This TCR beta chain was sequenced during a study of technical replicates of blood from several donors. This CDR3 region has 14 residues. Germline V CDR1 and CDR2: KGHSH, LQKENI. Between the trimmed V and J ends, which lost 6 bases and 5 bases, there was a span of 13 bases. The table came from immunoSEQ multiplex PCR; TCRdb's copy has only in-frame clones and leaves some out. The table lists about 64,000 clones, 75% to 90% of them singletons. This sequence joins TRBV18 and TRBJ2-2, with D perhaps matching TRBD1 (6 bases). The sequencing input was PBMCs. The sequence was obtained from a human donor in good health. Some clones in this sample may be carry-over from other donors' samples. CDR3 loop: CASSNGQPTGELFF. The CDR3 bases are TGTGCCAGCTCTAATGGACAGCCGACCGGGGAGCTGTTTTTT.